Sequencing of this T cell receptor beta chain was carried out in a study of blood T cell repertoires in COVID-19 (dated by TCRdb to 2020 to 2021). Notes on the research overall: Samples from collaborators originated in the United States, Italy and Spain and spanned both the acute and convalescent phases of COVID-19. Where available, HLA class I and class II types were obtained from metadata supplied by the sample provider rather than from assay-based typing. The repertoires were released in a freely available public database intended as a resource for research on the immune response to SARS-CoV-2. Samples were obtained from the ongoing ImmuneRACE study (first 160 participants) and from 1,200 or so subjects provided by 6 global collaborators. Subjects who had been exposed to COVID-19, were actively infected with it, or had recovered from it provided the deeply sampled blood TCRbeta repertoires that made up the dataset. The prospective study material was composed of cDNA or gDNA derived from T cells, B-cell-depleted T cells, or PBMCs. The sample metadata nearly always contained a de-identified subject ID, COVID-19 status, age in years and sex. The full study reports these points: Clinical and demographic metadata were provided uncurated, with the amount varying by source and participant.

At the junction V is shortened by 1 base and J by 6 bases, with 7 bases in between. The CDR3 starts with the cysteine, ends with the phenylalanine, and has 12 residues. Kept here is only the CDR3 DNA, which spans 36 bases and is read in frame from base 1. CDR1 and CDR2 are drawn from the germline V gene (reference sequence): GTSNPN, SVGIG. A second Seattle source provided samples from volunteer blood donors who had recovered from COVID-19. The collaborating institutions used their own protocols to collect whole blood in K2EDTA tubes. For TCRbeta analysis, collaborator samples were shipped as frozen whole blood, as isolated PBMCs, or as DNA extracted from either sample type. TCRbeta CDR3 regions were amplified from genomic DNA using the immunoSEQ Assay, a bias-controlled multiplex PCR. The source study handled its data this way. Nucleated cell counts per sample were estimated from amplification of reference gene primers within the assay. To quantify the absolute abundance of each unique TCRbeta CDR3 rearrangement, sequence reads were collapsed and filtered. Productive Simpson clonality was computed per sample as the square root of Simpson's diversity index over productive rearrangements. TCRdb's version of the immuneACCESS table is confined to in-frame rearrangements and falls short of the full clone set. An unresolved V gene accounts for under half of the shortfall where checked; the remainder is of unknown origin. The DNA gave D and trimming, while V, J and clone size come from that table. Present in this sample are some 130,000 clones, about 78% of which were seen just once. 9.5% to 13% of the sample rests with the top ten.

Points on this clone: Its antigen specificity is not known. Base qualities are not recorded, but no much larger clone differs from it by a single base.

The V and J genes are TRBV30 and TRBJ2-1, with no reliable assignment of the D segment. The clonotype comes from a man aged 55 to 70 who had recovered from COVID-19. Sequenced input: peripheral blood. The base sequence is TGTGCCTGGAGTGCGCAGGTCAATGAGCAGTTCTTC. Its protein product is CAWSAQVNEQFF. Reference TRBV30 and TRBJ2-1 proteins supply the regions before and after the CDR3; the full variable domain is: SQTIHQWPATLVQPVGSPLSLECTVEGTSNPNLYWYRQAAGRGLQLLFYSVGIGQISSEVPQNLSASRPQDRQFILSSKKLLLSDSGFYLCAWSAQVNEQFFGPGTRLTVL.